The clone carrying this T cell receptor beta chain was picked up a small number of times. Its specificity is not known. This sample is drawn from a study of T cells in Graves' hyperthyroidism and ophthalmopathy. Study conclusions and caveats: Blood held most thyroid clonotypes expanded above 0.001 frequency.

The germline CDR1 and CDR2 sequences are LGHDT and YNNKEL (reference sequence). The CDR3 consists of 16 residues. V shed 4 bases, J shed 2 bases, and the junction held 5 bases outside the gene matches. PBMCs stemmed from 10 ml fresh peripheral blood. It was RNA transcripts that yielded the amplified TCR beta CDR3 regions. Primed by the HTBI set, a first-round RT-PCR was run on the TCR CDR3. From the multiplex PCR reads, TCRdb called clonotypes with MiXCR, one entry per CDR3 protein. The sample has around 350,000 distinct CDR3 sequences; around 25% are singletons. The chain joins TRBV3-1 to TRBJ2-3; 11 bases are shared with TRBD2. This receptor was identified in a man aged 45-65 years with Graves' hyperthyroidism. The sequenced material came from blood. CDR3 sequence: CASSPTSGGDTDTQYF. CDR3 coding DNA: TGTGCCAGCAGCCCCACTAGCGGGGGTGACACAGATACGCAGTATTTT.